The rows below give T cell receptor beta chains drawn from one sample of a study of blood T cell repertoires in COVID-19. TCRdb's copy holds only in-frame clones and misses some; the assay was immunoSEQ multiplex PCR. The table lists a few hundred thousand clones, around 86% of them singletons. What was sequenced was peripheral blood. These receptors all stem from a human donor in a cohort sampled during active COVID-19. Each CDR3 is given with its conserved first and last residue.

V gene: TRBV6-6
J gene: TRBJ2-7
CDR3 protein: CASSAPGTGDVYEQYF

V gene: TRBV5-4
J gene: TRBJ2-2
CDR3 protein: CASSLTRVGTGELFF

V gene: TRBV30
J gene: TRBJ2-5
CDR3 protein: CACTGVWEETQYF

V gene: TRBV4-2
J gene: TRBJ2-1
CDR3 protein: CASSQGLAGEDGSYNEQFF

V gene: TRBV4-2
J gene: TRBJ2-3
CDR3 protein: CASSQYQGAGTDTQYF

V gene: TRBV28
J gene: TRBJ1-1
CDR3 protein: CASSFTRTGQSWTFF

V gene: TRBV7-2
J gene: TRBJ1-5
CDR3 protein: CASSLFQVNQPQHF

V gene: TRBV5-1
J gene: TRBJ2-1
CDR3 protein: CASSLGDRDYNEQFF

V gene: TRBV2
J gene: TRBJ2-1
CDR3 protein: CASSAPSGSPGNEQFF

V gene: TRBV10-3
J gene: TRBJ2-7
CDR3 protein: CAISLAGGFHEQYF

V gene: TRBV20-1
J gene: TRBJ2-7
CDR3 protein: CSASQGAEQYF

V gene: TRBV4-1
J gene: TRBJ2-4
CDR3 protein: CASSLAGDLGNIQYF

V gene: TRBV27
J gene: TRBJ1-5
CDR3 protein: CASSLSGEMQPQHF

V gene: TRBV13
J gene: TRBJ2-3
CDR3 protein: CASSSRPRGGDTQYF

V gene: TRBV5-4
J gene: TRBJ1-4
CDR3 protein: CASSLRAGGAVGEKLFF